The 12 T cell receptor beta chains listed next were all sequenced from one sample in a study of T cell responses to AZD1222 COVID-19 vaccine. Some clones are missing from TCRdb's copy, which holds only in-frame ones; the method was immunoSEQ multiplex PCR. The sample carries about 180,000 clones, around 90% recorded once. The sample in question was peripheral blood, obtained on day 0 of AZD1222 vaccination. The receptors were sampled from an adult in good health.

The chain employs TRBV25-1 and TRBJ2-4, with D possibly being TRBD2 (6 bases). The V gene lost 3 bases and the J gene lost 8 bases, with 17 bases spanning the gap. Germline V gene sequence: CDR1 MGHDK, CDR2 SYGVNS. The CDR3 loop spans 15 amino acids. The chain's CDR3 is CASSEGGTVMHIQYF. CDR3 nucleotides: TGTGCCAGCAGTGAGGGGGGAACAGTTATGCACATTCAGTACTTC.

The chain links TRBV12-3 or TRBV12-4 to TRBJ2-7, with 7 bases matching TRBD1. The CDR3 contains 13 residues. The V gene end was trimmed by 6 bases and the J gene end by 7 bases; junction bases not matched to a gene: 9. CDR3 in amino acids: CASRDQQGWEQYF. The CDR3 DNA follows: TGTGCCAGCAGGGATCAACAGGGGTGGGAGCAGTACTTC.

This CDR3 reads CASSYGGADGYTF. CDR3 nucleotides: TGTGCCAGCAGTTACGGGGGGGCGGATGGCTACACCTTC. V and J are TRBV6-5 and TRBJ1-2, with D possibly being TRBD1 (6 bases). The germline V gene encodes CDR1 MNHEY and CDR2 SVGAGI. The CDR3 contains 13 residues. Deletions cut 2 bases from V and 6 bases from J, with 10 bases between.

The chain's CDR3 is CASRIRQGGTEAFF. The CDR3 DNA follows: TGTGCCAGCAGAATTCGACAGGGCGGGACTGAAGCTTTCTTT. The V gene is TRBV6-5, the J gene TRBJ1-1; TRBD1 matches 7 bases. From germline, CDR1 is MNHEY and CDR2 SVGAGI. V shed 6 bases, J shed 5 bases, and the junction held 9 bases outside the gene matches. This CDR3 is built from 14 residues.

The sample holds one count of this clone. This chain uses TRBV18 with TRBJ2-2; D may be TRBD1 (6 bases). CDR3 length: 16 amino acids. Germline V gives CDR1 KGHSH, CDR2 LQKENI. V was cut by 3 bases and J by 3 bases, with 14 bases left in between. CDR3 nucleotides: TGTGCCAGCTCACCTCGTACGGGACAAGACACCGGGGAGCTGTTTTTT. Encoded protein: CASSPRTGQDTGELFF.

The chain has TRBV15 and TRBJ2-2, with D hard to call. CDR1 and CDR2 from the germline V gene are LNHNV and YYDKDF (reference sequence). V lost 7 bases, J lost 1 base, and 10 bases lay in between. The CDR3 is made up of 14 amino acids. This CDR3 is CATTPTLNTGELFF. CDR3 coding DNA: TGTGCCACCACCCCGACACTGAACACCGGGGAGCTGTTTTTT.

The chain combines TRBV25-1 with TRBJ1-5; tentative D call: TRBD1 (6 bases). Germline-derived CDR1 and CDR2 are MGHDK and SYGVNS. The CDR3 sequence is 13 residues long. V was trimmed by 7 bases and J by 7 bases, leaving 14 bases between them. CDR3 bases: TGTGCCAGCAAGGTAGGGGACAAACAGCCCCAGCATTTT. Amino acids: CASKVGDKQPQHF.

V gene TRBV21-1 combines with J gene TRBJ1-2; the table names TRBD1, a call not compared with the DNA. TRBV21-1 is assigned pseudogene status. There are 18 residues in the CDR3. The CDR3 DNA reads TGTGCCAGCAGCAAATTTGCGGGACAGCAGGGAATTTTGTATGGCTACACCTTC. Residues: CASSKFAGQQGILYGYTF.

This clone was seen more than once but under ten times. The CDR3 loop reads CASSLLPNDAINEQFF. DNA for the CDR3: TGTGCCAGCAGCTTATTGCCCAACGACGCAATCAATGAGCAGTTCTTC. The chain employs TRBV11-2 and TRBJ2-1; D is undetermined. Trimming stripped 2 bases from V and 6 bases from J, with 17 bases between. The CDR3 spans 16 residues. The germline CDR1 and CDR2 sequences are SGHAT and FQNNGV. Supplemented by reference TRBV11-2 and TRBJ2-1, the full variable domain reads EAGVAQSPRYKIIEKRQSVAFWCNPISGHATLYWYQQILGQGPKLLIQFQNNGVVDDSQLPKDRFSAERLKGVDSTLKIQPAKLEDSAVYLCASSLLPNDAINEQFFGPGTRLTVL.

This chain links TRBV5-1 with TRBJ1-2, with 8 bases fitting TRBD1. Germline V gives CDR1 SGHRS, CDR2 YFSETQ. The CDR3 is 14 amino acids. Trimming at V came to 4 bases and at J to 5 bases, leaving 7 bases not matched to a gene. CDR3 sequence: CASSTDREGYGYTF. In DNA, the CDR3 is TGCGCCAGCAGCACGGACAGGGAGGGGTATGGCTACACCTTC.

This clone was detected once. The gene calls are TRBV7-9 and TRBJ2-5; TRBD1 matches 7 bases. The germline gives CDR1 SEHNR, CDR2 FQNEAQ (reference sequence). Trimming cost V 3 bases and J 4 bases; bases outside gene matches: 8. The CDR3 is 15 amino acids. The CDR3 region is CASSFGLTGTETQYF. As DNA, the CDR3 is TGTGCCAGCAGCTTTGGGCTGACAGGGACAGAGACCCAGTACTTC.

The chain recombines TRBV19 with TRBJ2-7; no definite D call. CDR3 size: 15 residues. V lost 0 bases to trimming and J lost 0 bases, with 9 bases between them. Germline lookup yields CDR1 LNHDA and CDR2 SQIVND (reference sequence). The CDR3 DNA is TGTGCCAGTAGTATAGAAGGACCATACTCCTACGAGCAGTACTTC. This gives the protein CASSIEGPYSYEQYF.